The clone carrying this TCR beta chain was seen only a few times. The CDR3 totals 15 residues. In the original analysis: Cell counts per sample came from amplifying reference gene primers. Assay used: immunoSEQ multiplex PCR; TCRdb lists only in-frame clones, some missing. V and J calls and clone size are copied from that table; D and trimming were computed from the DNA. The data hold approximately 78,000 clones, with 70% to 90% observed a single time. This entry belongs to a study of blood T cell repertoires in COVID-19. Study-wide background: The United States, Italy and Spain provided the acute and convalescent COVID-19 samples. PBMCs, B-cell-depleted T cells, or T cells were the source of the cDNA or gDNA that made up the material.

Sequencing was performed on peripheral blood. This chain links TRBV12-2 with TRBJ1-2; the DNA was not used to check the table's D call, TRBD1. TRBV12-2 is recorded as a pseudogene. This receptor was identified in a man between 50 and 59 years old with acute or convalescent COVID-19. The CDR3 here is CASRLDWDRAPGYTF. The DNA of the CDR3 is TGTGCAAGTCGCTTAGATTGGGACAGGGCCCCTGGCTACACCTTC.